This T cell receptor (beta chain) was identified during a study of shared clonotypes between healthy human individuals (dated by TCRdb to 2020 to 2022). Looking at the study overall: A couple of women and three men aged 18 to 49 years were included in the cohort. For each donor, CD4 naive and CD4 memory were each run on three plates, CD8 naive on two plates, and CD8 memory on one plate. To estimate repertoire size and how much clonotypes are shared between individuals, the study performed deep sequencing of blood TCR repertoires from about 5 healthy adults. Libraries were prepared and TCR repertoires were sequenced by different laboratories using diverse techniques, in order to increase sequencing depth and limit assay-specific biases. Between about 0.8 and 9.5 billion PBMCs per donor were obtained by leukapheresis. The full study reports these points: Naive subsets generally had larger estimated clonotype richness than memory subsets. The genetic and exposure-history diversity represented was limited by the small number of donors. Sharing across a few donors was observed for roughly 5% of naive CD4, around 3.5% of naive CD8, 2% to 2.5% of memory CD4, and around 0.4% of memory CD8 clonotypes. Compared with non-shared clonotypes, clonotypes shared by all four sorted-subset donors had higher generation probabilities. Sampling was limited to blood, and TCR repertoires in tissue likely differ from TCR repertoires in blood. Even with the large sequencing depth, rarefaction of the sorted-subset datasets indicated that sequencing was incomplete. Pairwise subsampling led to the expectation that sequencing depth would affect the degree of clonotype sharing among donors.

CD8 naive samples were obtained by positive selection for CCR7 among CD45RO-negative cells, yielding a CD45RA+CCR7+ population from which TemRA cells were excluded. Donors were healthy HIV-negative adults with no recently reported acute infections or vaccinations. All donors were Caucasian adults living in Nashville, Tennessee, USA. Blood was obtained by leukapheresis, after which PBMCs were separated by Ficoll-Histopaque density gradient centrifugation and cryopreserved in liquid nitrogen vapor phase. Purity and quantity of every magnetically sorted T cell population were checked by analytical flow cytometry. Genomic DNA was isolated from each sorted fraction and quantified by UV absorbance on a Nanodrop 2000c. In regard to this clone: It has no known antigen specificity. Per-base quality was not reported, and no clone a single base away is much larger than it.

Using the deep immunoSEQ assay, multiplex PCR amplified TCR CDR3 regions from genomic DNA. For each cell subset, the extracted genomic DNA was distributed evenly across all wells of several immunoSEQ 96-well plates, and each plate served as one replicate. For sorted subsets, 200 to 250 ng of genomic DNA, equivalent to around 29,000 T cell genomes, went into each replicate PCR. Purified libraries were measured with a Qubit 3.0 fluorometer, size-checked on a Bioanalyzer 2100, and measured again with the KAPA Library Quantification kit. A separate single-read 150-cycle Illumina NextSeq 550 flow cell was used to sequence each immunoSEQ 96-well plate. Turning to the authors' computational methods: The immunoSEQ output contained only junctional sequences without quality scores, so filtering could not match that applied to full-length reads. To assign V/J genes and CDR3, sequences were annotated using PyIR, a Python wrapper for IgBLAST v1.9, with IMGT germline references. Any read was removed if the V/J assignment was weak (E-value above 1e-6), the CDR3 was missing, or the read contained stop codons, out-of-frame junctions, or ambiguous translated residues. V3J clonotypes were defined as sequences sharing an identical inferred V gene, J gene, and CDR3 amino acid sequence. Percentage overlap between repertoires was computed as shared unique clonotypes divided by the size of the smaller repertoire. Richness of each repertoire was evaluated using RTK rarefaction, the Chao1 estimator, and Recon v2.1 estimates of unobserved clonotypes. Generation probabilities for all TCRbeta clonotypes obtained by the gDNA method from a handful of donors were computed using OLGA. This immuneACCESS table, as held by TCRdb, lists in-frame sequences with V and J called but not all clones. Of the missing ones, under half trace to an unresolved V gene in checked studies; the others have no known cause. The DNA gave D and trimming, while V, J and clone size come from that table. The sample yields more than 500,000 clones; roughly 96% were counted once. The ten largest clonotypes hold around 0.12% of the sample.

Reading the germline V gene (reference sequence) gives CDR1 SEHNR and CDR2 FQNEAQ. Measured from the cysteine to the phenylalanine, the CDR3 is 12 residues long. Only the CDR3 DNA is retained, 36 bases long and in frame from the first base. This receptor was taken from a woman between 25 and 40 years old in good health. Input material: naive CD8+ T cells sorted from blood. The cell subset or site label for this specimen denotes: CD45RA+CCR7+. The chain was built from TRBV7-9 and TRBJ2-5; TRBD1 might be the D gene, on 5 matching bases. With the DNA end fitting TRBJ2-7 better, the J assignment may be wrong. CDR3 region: CASSFAGPEQYF. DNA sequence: TGTGCCAGCAGCTTCGCAGGGCCCGAGCAGTACTTC.